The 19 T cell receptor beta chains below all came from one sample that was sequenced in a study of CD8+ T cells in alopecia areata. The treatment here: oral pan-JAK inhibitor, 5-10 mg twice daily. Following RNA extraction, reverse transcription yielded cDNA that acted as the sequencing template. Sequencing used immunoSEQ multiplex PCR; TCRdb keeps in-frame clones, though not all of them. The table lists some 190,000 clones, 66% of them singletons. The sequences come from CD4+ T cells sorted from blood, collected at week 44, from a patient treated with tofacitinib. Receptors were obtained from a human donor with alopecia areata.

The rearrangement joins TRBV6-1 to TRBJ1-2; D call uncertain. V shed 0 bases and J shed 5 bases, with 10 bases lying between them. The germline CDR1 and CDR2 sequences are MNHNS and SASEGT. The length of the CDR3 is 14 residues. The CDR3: CASSEAVGFYGYTF. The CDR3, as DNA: TGTGCCAGCAGTGAAGCGGTGGGGTTTTATGGCTACACCTTC.

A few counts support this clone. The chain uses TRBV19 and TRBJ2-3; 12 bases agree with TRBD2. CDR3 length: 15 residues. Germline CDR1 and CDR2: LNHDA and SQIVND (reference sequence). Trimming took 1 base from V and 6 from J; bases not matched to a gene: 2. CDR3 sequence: CASSIGTSGTDTQYF. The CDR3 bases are TGTGCCAGTAGTATAGGGACTAGCGGGACCGATACGCAGTATTTT.

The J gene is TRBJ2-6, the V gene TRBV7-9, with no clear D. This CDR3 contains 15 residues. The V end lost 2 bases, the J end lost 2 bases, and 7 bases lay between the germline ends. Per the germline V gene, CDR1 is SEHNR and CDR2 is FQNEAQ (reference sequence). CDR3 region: CASSLLPAGANVLTF. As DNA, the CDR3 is TGTGCCAGCAGCTTACTCCCCGCTGGGGCCAACGTCCTGACTTTC.

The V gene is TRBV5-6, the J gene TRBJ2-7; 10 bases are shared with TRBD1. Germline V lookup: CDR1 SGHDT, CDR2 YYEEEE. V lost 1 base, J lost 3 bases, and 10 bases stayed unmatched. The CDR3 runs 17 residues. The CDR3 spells CASSLRVGTGELYEQYF. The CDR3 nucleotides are TGTGCCAGCAGCTTGAGAGTAGGGACAGGGGAACTCTACGAGCAGTACTTC.

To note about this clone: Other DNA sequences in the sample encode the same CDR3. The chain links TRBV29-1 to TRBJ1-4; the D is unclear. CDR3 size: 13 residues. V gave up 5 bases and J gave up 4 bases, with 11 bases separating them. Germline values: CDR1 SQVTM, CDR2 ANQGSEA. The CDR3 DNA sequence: TGCAGCGTTAAAGGACGCCTTAATGAAAAACTGTTTTTT. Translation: CSVKGRLNEKLFF.

CDR3 sequence reads: CASSLYPSYEQYF. In DNA, the CDR3 is TGTGCCAGCAGTTTATATCCTTCCTACGAGCAGTACTTC. The V and J genes are TRBV27 and TRBJ2-7, with unresolved D. This CDR3 contains 13 residues. From germline, CDR1 is MNHEY and CDR2 SMNVEV (reference sequence). Trimming cost V 1 base and J 1 base, with 5 bases left between them.

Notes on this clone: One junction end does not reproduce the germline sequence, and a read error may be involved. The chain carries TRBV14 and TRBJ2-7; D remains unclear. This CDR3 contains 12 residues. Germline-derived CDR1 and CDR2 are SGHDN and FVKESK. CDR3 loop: CASSQDRQEPSF. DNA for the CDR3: TGTGCCAGCAGCCAAGATCGGCAGGAGCCCAGCTTC.

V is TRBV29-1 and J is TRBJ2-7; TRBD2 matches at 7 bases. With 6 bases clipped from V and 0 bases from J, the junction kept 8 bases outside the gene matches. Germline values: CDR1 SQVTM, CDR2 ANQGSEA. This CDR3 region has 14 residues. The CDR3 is CSVGEGLRSYEQYF. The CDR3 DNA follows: TGCAGCGTCGGGGAGGGACTACGCTCCTACGAGCAGTACTTC.

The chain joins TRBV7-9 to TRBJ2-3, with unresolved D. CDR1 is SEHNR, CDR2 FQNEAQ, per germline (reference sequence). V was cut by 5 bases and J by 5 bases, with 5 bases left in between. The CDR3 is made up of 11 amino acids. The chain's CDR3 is CASSPRDTQYF. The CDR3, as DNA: TGTGCCAGCAGCCCCCGAGATACGCAGTATTTT.

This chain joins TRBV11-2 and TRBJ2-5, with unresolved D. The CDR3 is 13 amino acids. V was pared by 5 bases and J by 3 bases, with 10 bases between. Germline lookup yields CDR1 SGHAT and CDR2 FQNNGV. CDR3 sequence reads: CASSRAPKETQYF. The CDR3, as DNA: TGTGCCAGCAGCCGAGCCCCGAAAGAGACCCAGTACTTC.

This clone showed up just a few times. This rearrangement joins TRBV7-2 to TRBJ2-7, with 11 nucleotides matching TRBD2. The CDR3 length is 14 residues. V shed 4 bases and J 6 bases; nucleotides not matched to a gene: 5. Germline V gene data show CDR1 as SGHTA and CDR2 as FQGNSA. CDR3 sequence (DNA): TGTGCCAGCAGCTCGGGACTAGCGGTAGGCGAGCAGTACTTC. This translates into CASSSGLAVGEQYF.

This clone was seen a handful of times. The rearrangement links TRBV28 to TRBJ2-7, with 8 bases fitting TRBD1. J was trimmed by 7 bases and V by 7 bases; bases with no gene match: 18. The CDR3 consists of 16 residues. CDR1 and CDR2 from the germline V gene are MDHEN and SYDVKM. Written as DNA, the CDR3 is TGTGCCAGCACCACAGCGGCAGGGACAGGTTTAAGGGAGCAGTACTTC. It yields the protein CASTTAAGTGLREQYF.

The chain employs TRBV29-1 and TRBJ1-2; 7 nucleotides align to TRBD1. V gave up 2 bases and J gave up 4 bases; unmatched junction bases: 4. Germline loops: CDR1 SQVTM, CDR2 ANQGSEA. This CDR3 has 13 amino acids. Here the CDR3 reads CSVEKGAAYGYTF. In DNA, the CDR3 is TGCAGCGTTGAAAAGGGGGCGGCCTATGGCTACACCTTC.

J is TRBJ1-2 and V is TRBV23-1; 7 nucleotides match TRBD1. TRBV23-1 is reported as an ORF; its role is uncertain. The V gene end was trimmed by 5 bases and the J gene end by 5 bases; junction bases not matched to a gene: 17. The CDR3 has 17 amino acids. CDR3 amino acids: CASSYRPTGLSTYGYTF. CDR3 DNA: TGCGCCAGCAGTTACCGACCGACAGGGTTGAGCACTTATGGCTACACCTTC.

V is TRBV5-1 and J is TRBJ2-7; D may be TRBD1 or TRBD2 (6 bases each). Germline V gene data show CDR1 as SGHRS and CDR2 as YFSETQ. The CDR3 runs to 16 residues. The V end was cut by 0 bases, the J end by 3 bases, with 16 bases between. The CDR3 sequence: CASSLGGGPTGYEQYF. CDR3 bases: TGCGCCAGCAGCTTGGGAGGGGGGCCGACCGGCTACGAGCAGTACTTC.

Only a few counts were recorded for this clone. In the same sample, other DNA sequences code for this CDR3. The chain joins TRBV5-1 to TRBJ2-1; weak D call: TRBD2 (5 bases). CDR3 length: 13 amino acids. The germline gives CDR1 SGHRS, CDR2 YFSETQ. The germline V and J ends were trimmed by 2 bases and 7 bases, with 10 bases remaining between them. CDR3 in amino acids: CASSFGLRNEQFF. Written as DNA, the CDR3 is TGCGCCAGCAGCTTCGGACTGAGGAATGAGCAGTTCTTC. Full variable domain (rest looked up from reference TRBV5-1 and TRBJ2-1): KAGVTQTPRYLIKTRGQQVTLSCSPISGHRSVSWYQQTPGQGLQFLFEYFSETQRNKGNFPGRFSGRQFSNSRSEMNVSTLELGDSALYLCASSFGLRNEQFFGPGTRLTVL.

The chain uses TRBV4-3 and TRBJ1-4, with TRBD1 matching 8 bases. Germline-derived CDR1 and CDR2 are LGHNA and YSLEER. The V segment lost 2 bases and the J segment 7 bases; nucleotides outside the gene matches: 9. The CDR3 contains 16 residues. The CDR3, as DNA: TGCGCCAGCAGCCAACACAGGGGGGGGGTCGGTGAAAAACTGTTTTTT. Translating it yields CASSQHRGGVGEKLFF.

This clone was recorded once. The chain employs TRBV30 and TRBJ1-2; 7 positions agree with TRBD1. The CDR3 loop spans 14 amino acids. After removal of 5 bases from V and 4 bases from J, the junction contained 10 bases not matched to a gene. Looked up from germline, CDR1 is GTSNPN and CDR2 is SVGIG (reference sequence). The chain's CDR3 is CAWGDSSTFYGYTF. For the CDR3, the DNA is TGTGCCTGGGGGGACAGCTCGACTTTCTATGGCTACACCTTC. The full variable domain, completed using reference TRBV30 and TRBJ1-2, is SQTIHQWPATLVQPVGSPLSLECTVEGTSNPNLYWYRQAAGRGLQLLFYSVGIGQISSEVPQNLSASRPQDRQFILSSKKLLLSDSGFYLCAWGDSSTFYGYTFGSGTRLTVV.

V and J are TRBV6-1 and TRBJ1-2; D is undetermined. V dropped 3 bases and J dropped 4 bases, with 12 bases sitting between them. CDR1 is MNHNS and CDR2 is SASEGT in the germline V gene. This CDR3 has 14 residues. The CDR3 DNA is TGTGCCAGCAGTGACGACCTGACAATCTATGGCTACACCTTC. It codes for CASSDDLTIYGYTF.